A single TCR beta chain is shown here with its context. This CDR3 is 15 amino acids long. Germline lookup yields CDR1 SGHKS and CDR2 YYEKEE (reference sequence). The germline V and J ends were trimmed by 0 bases and 1 base, with 8 bases remaining between them. The sample is drawn from a study of blood T cell repertoires in COVID-19. Whole-study context: COVID-19 samples from acute and convalescent phases originated in the United States, Italy and Spain. PBMCs, B-cell-depleted T cells, or T cells provided the cDNA or gDNA that made up the material.

Authors' data handling: Reference gene primer amplification gave nucleated cell count estimates. TCRdb keeps only in-frame clones here, not all; method: immunoSEQ multiplex PCR. V and J calls plus clone size are reproduced from that table; the DNA served to infer D and trimming. This table has tens of thousands of clones, 80% to 95% appearing once. Sequenced: peripheral blood. J is TRBJ1-5 and V is TRBV5-5; D not certain. This clonotype was sampled from a human donor in a cohort sampled during active COVID-19. The CDR3 DNA reads TGTGCCAGCAGCTTGGCGCCTGCGAGCAATCAGCCCCAGCATTTT. Translated: CASSLAPASNQPQHF.